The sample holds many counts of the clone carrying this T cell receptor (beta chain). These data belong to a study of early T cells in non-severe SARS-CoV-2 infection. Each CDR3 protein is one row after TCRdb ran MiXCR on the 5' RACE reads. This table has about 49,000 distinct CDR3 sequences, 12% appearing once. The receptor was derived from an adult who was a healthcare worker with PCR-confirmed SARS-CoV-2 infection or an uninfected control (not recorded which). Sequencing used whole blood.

This CDR3 is CASSQVGRSNQPQHF. CDR3 bases: TGTGCCAGCAGCCAAGTGGGACGGAGCAATCAGCCCCAGCATTTT. This chain uses TRBV4-2 with TRBJ1-5, with D tentatively TRBD1 (5 bases). V lost 1 base, J lost 1 base, and 8 bases lay in between. CDR1 LGHNA and CDR2 YNFKEQ come from the germline V gene. This CDR3 spans 15 amino acids.